These 32 T cell receptor beta chains share one sample of origin, sequenced in a study of blood T cell repertoires in COVID-19. Some clones are missing from TCRdb's copy, which holds only in-frame ones; the method was immunoSEQ multiplex PCR. The data contain 70,000 or so clones, around 80% of them singletons. The material sequenced was peripheral blood. Source of these receptors: a human donor in a cohort sampled during active COVID-19.

In DNA form, the CDR3 reads TGCGCCAGCAGCTACAAAACACGGACAGGGAAGGGCTATGGCTACACCTTC. This sequence encodes CASSYKTRTGKGYGYTF. The rearrangement uses TRBV5-1 and TRBJ1-2; 8 bases map to TRBD1. V lost 3 bases and J lost 4; bases outside the gene matches: 14. The CDR3 length is 17 residues. CDR1 and CDR2 from the germline V gene are SGHRS and YFSETQ.

The rearrangement uses TRBV11-1 and TRBJ1-1, with D perhaps TRBD1 (6 bases). The CDR3 sequence is 14 residues long. Germline assignment: CDR1 SGHAT and CDR2 FQDESV (reference sequence). Trimming stripped 8 bases from V and 5 bases from J, with 18 bases between. As DNA, the CDR3 is TGTGCCAGCGGACGGAGCAGGGGTGAAACTGAAGCTTTCTTT. Residues: CASGRSRGETEAFF.

DNA of the CDR3: TGTGCCAGCAGCCAGGACAGGGGCGAGCAGTACTTC. Translating it yields CASSQDRGEQYF. The chain has TRBV5-5 and TRBJ2-7; 9 positions agree with TRBD1. J lost 6 bases, V lost 4 bases, and 2 bases had no gene match. Germline V lookup: CDR1 SGHKS, CDR2 YYEKEE (reference sequence). CDR3 length: 12 residues. Complete variable domain (other parts from reference TRBV5-5 and TRBJ2-7): DAGVTQSPTHLIKTRGQQVTLRCSPISGHKSVSWYQQVLGQGPQFIFQYYEKEERGRGNFPDRFSARQFPNYSSELNVNALLLGDSALYLCASSQDRGEQYFGPGTRLTVT.

The rearrangement joins TRBV18 to TRBJ2-7; D perhaps matches TRBD1 (6 bases). This CDR3 contains 13 residues. Germline-derived CDR1 and CDR2 are KGHSH and LQKENI. The V end was cut by 6 bases, the J end by 0 bases, with 9 bases between. CDR3 DNA sequence: TGTGCCAGCTCCGGACAGAGCTCCTACGAGCAGTACTTC. This sequence encodes CASSGQSSYEQYF.

This clone was seen a handful of times. The V call is TRBV6-5, the J call TRBJ2-2, with D perhaps TRBD1 (5 bases). Trimming took 6 bases from V and 5 from J, leaving 13 bases between them. Germline V lookup: CDR1 MNHEY, CDR2 SVGAGI. This CDR3 has 14 residues. CDR3 sequence (DNA): TGTGCCAGCAGACGACAGTTTTGGACCGGGGAGCTGTTTTTT. Its protein is CASRRQFWTGELFF.

The CDR3 region is CASSLASGDYEQYF. The CDR3 DNA follows: TGTGCCAGCAGCTTGGCTAGCGGGGATTACGAGCAGTACTTC. The gene calls are TRBV5-4 and TRBJ2-7, with 9 nucleotides matching TRBD2. J was trimmed by 4 bases and V by 0 bases; bases with no gene match: 2. Germline CDR1 reads SGHNT; CDR2 reads YYREEE (reference sequence). The CDR3 extends over 14 amino acids.

V gene TRBV7-9 combines with J gene TRBJ2-7, with 8 positions matching TRBD1. V was pared by 2 bases and J by 0 bases, with 6 bases of the junction left unmatched. This CDR3 region has 16 residues. The germline gives CDR1 SEHNR, CDR2 FQNEAQ (reference sequence). The chain's CDR3 is CASSLWDRRSSYEQYF. The CDR3 coding sequence is TGTGCCAGCAGCTTATGGGACAGGAGAAGCTCCTACGAGCAGTACTTC.

V gene TRBV13 combines with J gene TRBJ1-6; possibly TRBD1 for D (6 bases). CDR1 PRHDT and CDR2 FYEKMQ come from the germline V gene (reference sequence). Between the trimmed V and J ends, which lost 0 bases and 9 bases, there was a span of 12 bases. The CDR3 totals 15 residues. This CDR3 reads CASSLGRGAGSPLHF. The CDR3 coding sequence is TGTGCCAGCAGCTTAGGACGGGGGGCCGGTTCACCCCTCCACTTT.

The chain joins TRBV4-1 to TRBJ2-5; 16 bases are a match to TRBD2. The length of the CDR3 is 20 residues. With 2 bases clipped from V and 2 bases from J, the junction kept 11 bases outside the gene matches. Germline CDR1 MGHRA, CDR2 YSYEKL. CDR3 coding DNA: TGCGCCAGCAGCCAACGGTTGGGACTAGCGGGGGGGCAAAGACAAGAGACCCAGTACTTC. The encoded protein is CASSQRLGLAGGQRQETQYF.

In DNA form, the CDR3 reads TGTGCCAGCAGCGGCTCACAGGGGCTTCTTGGCTACACCTTC. As protein: CASSGSQGLLGYTF. This chain uses TRBV5-8 with TRBJ1-2; 7 bases are shared with TRBD1. The CDR3 has 14 amino acids. CDR1 SGHTS and CDR2 YDEGEE come from the germline V gene. J was trimmed by 7 bases and V by 4 bases; bases with no gene match: 10.

This clone showed up just a few times. The V and J genes are TRBV3-1 (or the pseudogene TRBV3-2) and TRBJ1-1, with 9 bases identical to TRBD1. This CDR3 comprises 16 residues. Looked up from germline, CDR1 is LGHDT and CDR2 is YNNKEL (reference sequence). Germline trimming cut 2 bases from V and 1 base from J; bases unmatched to any gene: 5. Here the CDR3 reads CASSQQTTGGNTEAFF. The DNA for the CDR3 is TGTGCCAGCAGCCAACAAACGACAGGGGGGAACACTGAAGCTTTCTTT.

This clone was seen more than once but under ten times. This CDR3 reads CASSESRYEQYF. CDR3 DNA sequence: TGTGCCAGCAGTGAATCCCGCTACGAGCAGTACTTC. The V and J genes are TRBV2 and TRBJ2-7; D not resolved. V was trimmed by 2 bases and J by 3 bases, leaving 5 bases between them. CDR3 length equals 12 residues. Per germline, CDR1 SNHLY and CDR2 FYNNEI.

The rearrangement links TRBV4-2 to TRBJ1-2, with 7 nucleotides matching TRBD1. The germline V gene has CDR1 LGHNA and CDR2 YNFKEQ. The CDR3 length is 13 residues. After removal of 4 bases from V and 8 bases from J, the junction contained 7 bases not matched to a gene. CDR3 DNA sequence: TGTGCCAGCAGCCCCGACAGGGCGGGGGGCTACACCTTC. Translating it yields CASSPDRAGGYTF.

This clone has just one count. This rearrangement joins TRBV19 to TRBJ2-3; D is unclear. The CDR3 contains 11 residues. The germline V gene has CDR1 LNHDA and CDR2 SQIVND (reference sequence). The V end lost 3 bases, the J end lost 5 bases, and 3 bases lay between the germline ends. In DNA form, the CDR3 reads TGTGCCAGTAGTATCGGAGATACGCAGTATTTT. Translated: CASSIGDTQYF.

The chain carries TRBV4-3 and TRBJ1-4, with D hard to call. Germline loops: CDR1 LGHNA, CDR2 YSLEER. The CDR3 totals 13 residues. The germline V and J ends were trimmed by 4 bases and 4 bases, with 7 bases remaining between them. The CDR3 bases are TGCGCCAGCAGCCGATCGGGTAATGAAAAACTGTTTTTT. Protein product: CASSRSGNEKLFF.

V gene TRBV5-1 combines with J gene TRBJ1-6; D not resolved. The CDR3 is made up of 15 amino acids. Germline lookup yields CDR1 SGHRS and CDR2 YFSETQ. Between the trimmed V and J ends, which lost 0 bases and 15 bases, there was a span of 19 bases. The CDR3 spells CASSLALRWGEHLHF. The DNA for the CDR3 is TGCGCCAGCAGCTTGGCACTACGTTGGGGAGAGCACCTCCACTTT.

V is TRBV7-8 and J is TRBJ2-1, with D tentatively TRBD2 (5 bases). The CDR3 covers 15 residues. The V and J ends lost 0 bases and 4 bases respectively, with 10 bases between them. CDR1 is SGHVS and CDR2 is FQNEAQ in the germline V gene. The CDR3 region is CASSLAEGLYNEQFF. CDR3 DNA sequence: TGTGCCAGCAGCTTAGCAGAGGGCCTATACAATGAGCAGTTCTTC.

This chain connects TRBV18 to TRBJ2-3, with 8 bases aligning to TRBD1. Germline assignment: CDR1 KGHSH and CDR2 LQKENI. This CDR3 is built from 17 residues. The V and J ends lost 3 bases and 0 bases, in that order; junction bases with no gene match: 8. CDR3 coding DNA: TGTGCCAGCTCACCTGGACAGGGAAAATCGAGCACAGATACGCAGTATTTT. Encoded protein: CASSPGQGKSSTDTQYF.

J is TRBJ1-5 and V is TRBV5-8, with D possibly matching TRBD1 (6 bases). The germline V and J ends were trimmed by 4 bases and 7 bases, with 18 bases remaining between them. This CDR3 comprises 15 residues. Germline loops: CDR1 SGHTS, CDR2 YDEGEE. CDR3 in DNA: TGTGCCAGCAGCCGGAGGGGGGGCGCTGGGCAGCCCCAGCATTTT. Amino acid sequence: CASSRRGGAGQPQHF.

The gene calls are TRBV2 and TRBJ1-1; 8 nucleotides line up with TRBD1. Germline CDR1 SNHLY, CDR2 FYNNEI. V was clipped by 6 bases and J by 1 base; unmatched bases: 4. The CDR3 runs 14 residues. The CDR3 reads CASSIDRGNTEAFF. The CDR3 DNA is TGTGCCAGCAGCATAGACAGGGGGAACACTGAAGCTTTCTTT.

J is TRBJ1-5 and V is TRBV27, with 8 bases lining up with TRBD1. Trimming cost V 6 bases and J 6 bases; bases outside gene matches: 16. Germline values: CDR1 MNHEY, CDR2 SMNVEV (reference sequence). The CDR3 spans 17 residues. The CDR3: CASSGTLRGRHGQPQHF. The CDR3 nucleotides are TGTGCCAGCAGCGGTACTCTCAGGGGGCGCCACGGTCAGCCCCAGCATTTT.

This clone was found a few times. The chain recombines TRBV6-2 or TRBV6-3 with TRBJ1-1, with D unresolved. V lost 0 bases and J lost 0, with 11 bases in between. CDR3 length: 16 amino acids. Germline CDR1 MNHEY, CDR2 SVGEGT. The CDR3 sequence is CASSYSLASLNTEAFF. Written as DNA, the CDR3 is TGTGCCAGCAGTTACTCTTTGGCCAGTTTGAACACTGAAGCTTTCTTT.

CDR3 nucleotide sequence: TGTGCCAGCAGGGGTTCTAGCCTTTCCACAGATACGCAGTATTTT. The encoded protein is CASRGSSLSTDTQYF. The V call is TRBV2, the J call TRBJ2-3, with D perhaps matching TRBD2 (5 bases). V lost 6 bases to trimming and J lost 2 bases, with 15 bases between them. Germline V CDR1 and CDR2: SNHLY, FYNNEI. CDR3 length: 15 amino acids.

The V and J genes are TRBV18 and TRBJ2-1, with D tentatively TRBD2 (6 bases). The length of the CDR3 is 16 residues. V lost 0 bases, J lost 9 bases, and 18 bases lay in between. Germline V gene sequence: CDR1 KGHSH, CDR2 LQKENI. This chain's CDR3 is CASSPPSLALTTEQFF. CDR3 DNA sequence: TGTGCCAGCTCACCACCTTCACTAGCCTTAACGACTGAGCAGTTCTTC.

The V and J genes are TRBV24-1 and TRBJ2-5, with D possibly matching TRBD2 (5 bases). V shed 4 bases and J shed 4 bases, with 15 bases lying between them. The CDR3 spans 15 residues. Germline CDR1 is KGHDR and CDR2 is SFDVKD. The CDR3 is CATSDPRGSGETQYF. The CDR3 nucleotides are TGTGCCACCAGTGACCCCCGAGGGAGTGGAGAGACCCAGTACTTC.

This chain joins TRBV3-1 (or the pseudogene TRBV3-2) and TRBJ2-3, with 7 bases lining up with TRBD2. V lost 2 bases, J lost 1 base, and 9 bases stayed unmatched. Looked up from germline, CDR1 is LGHDT and CDR2 is YNNKEL (reference sequence). The CDR3 extends over 17 amino acids. CDR3 bases: TGTGCCAGCAGCCAATTGATGGTGGGGGGGGGCACAGATACGCAGTATTTT. Its protein product is CASSQLMVGGGTDTQYF.

The gene calls are TRBV10-2 and TRBJ1-6, with TRBD1 identical over 7 bases. This CDR3 is 14 amino acids long. Germline V gene data show CDR1 as WSHSY and CDR2 as SAAADI. The ends lost 11 bases at V and 10 bases at J; junction bases unmatched: 14. This chain's CDR3 is CACSYDREGSPLHF. The CDR3 bases are TGCGCCTGCTCCTACGACAGGGAAGGGTCACCCCTCCACTTT.

This chain uses TRBV3-1 (or the pseudogene TRBV3-2) with TRBJ1-6; the D is unclear. Germline values: CDR1 LGHDT, CDR2 YNNKEL (reference sequence). Trimming shortened V by 3 bases and J by 0 bases, and 6 bases separated the two germline ends. The CDR3 runs to 15 residues. DNA of the CDR3: TGTGCCAGCAGCCACGAGGCCTCCTATAATTCACCCCTCCACTTT. Translating it yields CASSHEASYNSPLHF.

This chain uses TRBV4-1 with TRBJ2-2, with 13 bases lining up with TRBD2. Germline V lookup: CDR1 MGHRA, CDR2 YSYEKL. The trim removed 1 base at V and 6 bases at J, leaving 8 bases unmatched. The CDR3 has 18 amino acids. The CDR3 region is CASSQGPTSGGAPGELFF. In DNA, the CDR3 is TGCGCCAGCAGCCAAGGCCCTACTAGCGGGGGGGCCCCCGGGGAGCTGTTTTTT.

The chain uses TRBV5-5 and TRBJ1-2, with TRBD1 matching over 9 bases. This CDR3 contains 14 residues. V shed 6 bases, J shed 9 bases, and the junction held 12 bases outside the gene matches. Germline lookup yields CDR1 SGHKS and CDR2 YYEKEE (reference sequence). The CDR3 DNA is TGTGCCAGCACCCCTGAACCGGGACAGGGAAGCTACACCTTC. Translated, it gives CASTPEPGQGSYTF.

This clone was counted a single time. The rearrangement uses TRBV29-1 and TRBJ1-2, with 9 bases lining up with TRBD1. The CDR3 is 13 residues long. Germline lookup yields CDR1 SQVTM and CDR2 ANQGSEA. Germline trimming cut 6 bases from V and 8 bases from J; bases unmatched to any gene: 10. In DNA form, the CDR3 reads TGCAGCGTCAATGGAGACAGGGGGGAAGGCTACACCTTC. Protein: CSVNGDRGEGYTF.

This chain uses TRBV29-1 with TRBJ1-1; 8 bases agree with TRBD1. With V trimmed by 7 bases and J by 4 bases, 8 bases remained unmatched. CDR1 is SQVTM, CDR2 ANQGSEA, per germline. The CDR3 is 13 residues long. Here the CDR3 DNA reads TGCAGCGCTGACAGGGGATCGGGCACTGAAGCTTTCTTT. Residues: CSADRGSGTEAFF. The whole variable domain, remainder taken from reference TRBV29-1 and TRBJ1-1, is SAVISQKPSRDICQRGTSLTIQCQVDSQVTMMFWYRQQPGQSLTLIATANQGSEATYESGFVIDKFPISRPNLTFSTLTVSNMSPEDSSIYLCSADRGSGTEAFFGQGTRLTVV.